The 26 T cell receptor beta chains given below trace back to one sample, sequenced in a study of T-cell reconstitution after alpha-beta-depleted transplantation in children (dated by TCRdb to the mid-2010s). Libraries came from PCR. This sample was sequenced with an Illumina HiSeq 2500. TCR library preparation used molecular barcoding, with unique molecular identifiers applied to normalize quantification of the TCRbeta repertoire. TCRdb reanalyzed the raw reads on its own, using fastp at Q25 for trimming and MiXCR for clone calling, and kept in-frame beta chains. For every CDR3 protein sequence, its rows merge into one entry that carries the most common genes and DNA. The table for this sample lists about 250,000 distinct CDR3 sequences; roughly a quarter of them were counted only once. The ten largest clonotypes hold about 5% of the sample. This sample's treatment or condition label indicates: allogeneic hematopoietic cell transplantation with graft depleted of TCRalphabeta T cells and CD19 B cells.

The material sequenced was PBMCs, mostly from graft donor cells, taken 360 days after TCRalphabeta/CD19-depleted stem cell transplant. The receptors stem from a female patient aged 2 to 10 who had a stem cell transplant for congenital amegakaryocytic thrombocytopenia, so the T cells may come from the graft donor.

The gene calls are TRBV7-2 and TRBJ2-7; 10 nucleotides match TRBD1. Germline assignment: CDR1 SGHTA and CDR2 FQGNSA. With V trimmed by 2 bases and J by 3 bases, 4 bases remained unmatched. CDR3 size: 15 residues. The CDR3 spells CASSLRTGGIYEQYF. CDR3 coding DNA: TGTGCCAGCAGCTTAAGGACAGGGGGTATCTACGAGCAGTACTTC.

This rearrangement joins TRBV7-2 to TRBJ2-7, with D uncertain. The germline V gene has CDR1 SGHTA and CDR2 FQGNSA. This CDR3 region has 13 residues. V lost 2 bases and J 2 bases, leaving 7 bases between the germline ends. The CDR3 DNA reads as TGTGCCAGCAGCTTATCATTTACCTACGAGCAGTACTTC. Translating it yields CASSLSFTYEQYF.

The genes are TRBV5-5 and TRBJ2-2, with D tentatively TRBD1 (6 bases). V lost 3 bases and J lost 6, with 18 bases in between. Germline CDR1 reads SGHKS; CDR2 reads YYEKEE (reference sequence). The CDR3 runs to 16 residues. CDR3 DNA sequence: TGTGCCAGCAGCTCTACCTTCCACAGGGTACCCGGGGAGCTGTTTTTT. The encoded protein is CASSSTFHRVPGELFF. Drawing the rest from reference TRBV5-5 and TRBJ2-2, the complete variable domain is DAGVTQSPTHLIKTRGQQVTLRCSPISGHKSVSWYQQVLGQGPQFIFQYYEKEERGRGNFPDRFSARQFPNYSSELNVNALLLGDSALYLCASSSTFHRVPGELFFGEGSRLTVL.

This clonotype was counted only a few times. The chain recombines TRBV12-3 or TRBV12-4 with TRBJ2-3; D perhaps matches TRBD2 (6 bases). Trimming removed 5 bases at V and 6 bases at J, with 12 bases between. This CDR3 contains 13 residues. The CDR3 DNA follows: TGTGCCAGCAGTGCCCGGGGGTTTGATACGCAGTATTTT. Translation: CASSARGFDTQYF.

This clonotype was counted only a few times. The chain is built from TRBV6-5 and TRBJ2-3, with 13 bases identical to TRBD2. With 1 base clipped from V and 1 base from J, the junction kept 8 bases outside the gene matches. This CDR3 contains 19 residues. Germline V lookup: CDR1 MNHEY, CDR2 SVGAGI. CDR3: CASSYFSTSGGTRTDTQYF. The DNA for the CDR3 is TGTGCCAGCAGTTACTTCTCGACTAGCGGGGGGACCCGCACAGATACGCAGTATTTT.

The V and J genes are TRBV15 and TRBJ1-2, with D maybe TRBD1 (6 bases). V lost 1 base to trimming and J lost 6 bases, with 24 bases between them. Germline CDR1 LNHNV, CDR2 YYDKDF (reference sequence). This CDR3 is built from 18 residues. CDR3 DNA: TGTGCCACCAGCAGAGGCCCCATCAACAGGGATCTATATAATGGCTACACCTTC. As protein: CATSRGPINRDLYNGYTF.

The CDR3 nucleotides are TGTGCCACCAGTGGGGGCGTGGAGGCGGATACGCAGTATTTT. Translating gives CATSGGVEADTQYF. The chain combines TRBV24-1 with TRBJ2-3; the D call may be TRBD1 or TRBD2 (5 bases each). CDR1 KGHDR and CDR2 SFDVKD come from the germline V gene. V was trimmed by 5 bases and J by 6 bases, leaving 14 bases between them. The CDR3 sequence is 14 residues long.

The chain couples TRBV7-2 to TRBJ2-3; 11 bases agree with TRBD2. CDR3 size: 17 residues. The germline CDR1 and CDR2 sequences are SGHTA and FQGNSA. With 5 bases clipped from V and 0 bases from J, the junction kept 7 bases outside the gene matches. The CDR3 DNA sequence: TGTGCCAGCAGCGAGGGACTAGCGGACACTAGCACAGATACGCAGTATTTT. Translating it yields CASSEGLADTSTDTQYF.

This clonotype was counted a few times. The rearrangement links TRBV4-3 to TRBJ1-2, with unresolved D. Germline loops: CDR1 LGHNA, CDR2 YSLEER. V lost 1 base, J lost 7 bases, and 13 bases lay in between. The CDR3 has 14 residues. CDR3 nucleotide sequence: TGCGCCAGCAGCCAAGCCCGAAACGCTGCTGGCTACACCTTC. Protein: CASSQARNAAGYTF.

This clonotype was counted only a few times. The rearrangement links TRBV20-1 to TRBJ2-3, with 8 nucleotides matching TRBD1. V trimming: 3 bases; J trimming: 0 bases; junction bases outside the gene matches: 5. CDR1 DFQATT and CDR2 SNEGSKA come from the germline V gene (reference sequence). There are 15 residues in the CDR3. CDR3 in DNA: TGCAGTGCTAGGGCCCAGGGGGCTAGCACAGATACGCAGTATTTT. It specifies CSARAQGASTDTQYF.

This clonotype was recorded a few times. This chain joins TRBV2 and TRBJ2-1, with 11 nucleotides matching TRBD2. CDR1 SNHLY and CDR2 FYNNEI come from the germline V gene. J was trimmed by 6 bases and V by 9 bases; bases with no gene match: 4. The CDR3 has 13 amino acids. The CDR3 DNA sequence: TGTGCCAGGCTAGCGGGGGGTAGCAATGAGCAGTTCTTC. Its translation: CARLAGGSNEQFF.

The chain joins TRBV30 to TRBJ2-5; D is undetermined. There are 13 residues in the CDR3. Trimming removed 1 base from V and 4 bases from J, with 10 bases in between. The germline gives CDR1 GTSNPN, CDR2 SVGIG (reference sequence). The CDR3 region has the DNA TGTGCCTGGAGTGAGTGGAGTGGAGAGACCCAGTACTTC. Translating gives CAWSEWSGETQYF.

The gene calls are TRBV3-1 and TRBJ1-2; possibly TRBD1 for D (5 bases). V lost 4 bases and J 4 bases, leaving 10 bases between the germline ends. The CDR3 consists of 13 residues. Germline V gene sequence: CDR1 LGHDT, CDR2 YNNKEL (reference sequence). As DNA, the CDR3 is TGTGCCAGCAGCCGAGACAGAAGCTATGGCTACACCTTC. Its translation: CASSRDRSYGYTF.

The gene calls are TRBV20-1 and TRBJ1-3; the D gene is possibly TRBD1 (6 bases). V dropped 6 bases and J dropped 4 bases, with 19 bases sitting between them. Germline V gene sequence: CDR1 DFQATT, CDR2 SNEGSKA (reference sequence). This CDR3 contains 15 residues. The CDR3 DNA is TGCAGTGCGCGGTTTCTTGGGGGCGCCGGAAACACCATATATTTT. This encodes CSARFLGGAGNTIYF.

This clonotype was observed a few times. This chain joins TRBV6-5 and TRBJ1-2; D not resolved. In germline, CDR1 is MNHEY, CDR2 SVGAGI. V lost 1 base to trimming and J lost 5 bases, with 11 bases between them. There are 14 residues in the CDR3. CDR3 sequence: CASSYFRSTYGYTF. In nucleotides, the CDR3 is TGTGCCAGCAGTTACTTCAGAAGTACTTATGGCTACACCTTC.

This rearrangement joins TRBV28 to TRBJ2-5; D uncertain. This CDR3 is built from 16 residues. V was pared by 1 base and J by 5 bases, with 17 bases between. Germline V CDR1 and CDR2: MDHEN, SYDVKM. Here the CDR3 DNA reads TGTGCCAGCAGTTTATCTTTGTTAAGAATCTGGGAGACCCAGTACTTC. This sequence encodes CASSLSLLRIWETQYF.

The gene calls are TRBV7-2 and TRBJ2-5; no firm D call. The length of the CDR3 is 15 residues. Trimming stripped 1 base from V and 1 base from J, with 10 bases between. Germline V gene lookup returns CDR1 SGHTA and CDR2 FQGNSA. The DNA of the CDR3 is TGTGCCAGCAGCTTAGAAGTGACTCTCCAAGAGACCCAGTACTTC. This codes for CASSLEVTLQETQYF.

A remark on this clonotype: A read error may explain this, as a much larger clone is one base away. The chain joins TRBV5-5 to TRBJ2-7, with 7 bases identical to TRBD1. Germline CDR1 and CDR2: SGHKS and YYEKEE (reference sequence). V trimming: 2 bases; J trimming: 6 bases; junction bases outside the gene matches: 8. This CDR3 contains 14 residues. CDR3 sequence (DNA): TGTGCCAGCAGCTTTGACAGGGAGACTCGCGAGCAGTACTTC. Translated, it gives CASSFDRETREQYF.

This clonotype was counted only a few times. CDR3 in DNA: TGTGCCAGCAGTTCGGCCGGGGTACCCTACGAGCAGTACTTC. Residues: CASSSAGVPYEQYF. The chain joins TRBV12-3 or TRBV12-4 to TRBJ2-7; D perhaps matches TRBD2 (5 bases). The V end was cut by 4 bases, the J end by 2 bases, with 12 bases between. The length of the CDR3 is 14 residues.

In DNA, the CDR3 is TGTGCCAGCAGTTTAATGCAGGGAGGCGAGCAGTACTTC. It is translated as CASSLMQGGEQYF. This rearrangement joins TRBV12-3 or TRBV12-4 to TRBJ2-7, with D possibly matching TRBD2 (6 bases). The CDR3 length is 13 residues. V was cut by 2 bases and J by 6 bases, with 11 bases left in between.

This clonotype came up many times. The chain links TRBV20-1 to TRBJ1-1, with D unresolved. CDR1 and CDR2 (germline): DFQATT, SNEGSKA (reference sequence). Between the trimmed V and J ends, which lost 3 bases and 0 bases, there was a span of 5 bases. CDR3 length: 12 residues. For the CDR3, the DNA is TGCAGTGCTAGTGTGGTGAACACTGAAGCTTTCTTT. The encoded protein is CSASVVNTEAFF.

This clonotype showed up just a few times. CDR3: CASSEWTEAFF. The CDR3 coding sequence is TGTGCCAGCAGTGAATGGACTGAAGCTTTCTTT. The chain is built from TRBV6-1 and TRBJ1-1; D is uncertain. Germline CDR1 and CDR2: MNHNS and SASEGT. The CDR3 loop spans 11 amino acids. V lost 2 bases and J lost 5, with 3 bases in between.

The chain has TRBV20-1 and TRBJ2-7; TRBD2 matches 10 bases. V gave up 6 bases and J gave up 7 bases; unmatched junction bases: 15. The CDR3 contains 15 residues. CDR1 and CDR2 from the germline V gene are DFQATT and SNEGSKA (reference sequence). The CDR3: CSAPESSGSTGEQYF. CDR3 DNA: TGCAGTGCGCCGGAGTCTAGCGGGAGTACTGGGGAGCAGTACTTC.

The J gene is TRBJ2-2, the V gene TRBV11-2; 7 nucleotides line up with TRBD2. Germline-derived CDR1 and CDR2 are SGHAT and FQNNGV. V shed 5 bases, J shed 4 bases, and the junction held 7 bases outside the gene matches. This CDR3 region has 15 residues. CDR3 nucleotides: TGTGCCAGCAGCCCCCTACCGGGGGGCACCGGGGAGCTGTTTTTT. Translated, it gives CASSPLPGGTGELFF.

This clonotype has a handful of counts. The chain carries TRBV7-2 and TRBJ2-3; unclear D gene. Trimming took 10 bases from V and 3 from J, leaving 17 bases between them. Germline-derived CDR1 and CDR2 are SGHTA and FQGNSA. This CDR3 spans 14 amino acids. The CDR3 loop is CATSIGPLTDTQYF. CDR3 bases: TGTGCCACCTCCATTGGGCCACTTACAGATACGCAGTATTTT.

The V and J genes are TRBV5-1 and TRBJ1-1, with D possibly being TRBD1 (6 bases). The V end lost 6 bases, the J end lost 5 bases, and 20 bases lay between the germline ends. The germline V gene encodes CDR1 SGHRS and CDR2 YFSETQ. The CDR3 is 15 residues long. Here the CDR3 DNA reads TGCGCCAGCACCCTTCGGGGGGGCGGGTGGACTGAAGCTTTCTTT. Translation: CASTLRGGGWTEAFF.